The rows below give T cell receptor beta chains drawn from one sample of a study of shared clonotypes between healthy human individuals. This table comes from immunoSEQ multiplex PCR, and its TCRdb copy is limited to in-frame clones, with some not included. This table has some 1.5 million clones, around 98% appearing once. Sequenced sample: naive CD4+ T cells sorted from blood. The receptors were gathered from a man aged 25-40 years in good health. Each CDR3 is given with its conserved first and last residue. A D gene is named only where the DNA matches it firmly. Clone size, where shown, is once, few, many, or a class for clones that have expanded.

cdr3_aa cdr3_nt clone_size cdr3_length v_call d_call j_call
CSVAGLFSSYEQYF TGCAGCGTAGCGGGACTTTTCAGCTCCTACGAGCAGTACTTC . 14 TRBV29-1 TRBD2 TRBJ2-7
CASSRGGNTEAFF TGTGCCAGCAGCCGGGGAGGGAACACTGAAGCTTTCTTT . 13 TRBV7-2 . TRBJ1-1
CASSREDRAWDEQYF TGCGCCAGCAGCCGAGAGGACAGAGCGTGGGACGAGCAGTACTTC . 15 TRBV4-3 . TRBJ2-7
CASSRLAGGPSEQFF TGTGCCAGCAGTCGACTAGCGGGAGGGCCTAGTGAGCAGTTCTTC . 15 TRBV27 TRBD2 TRBJ2-1
CASSPTLRQGDTQYF TGTGCCAGCAGCCCCACGCTGCGACAGGGGGATACGCAGTATTTT . 15 TRBV7-2 TRBD1 TRBJ2-3
CASSPPGQGYQPQHF TGTGCCAGCTCACCGCCGGGACAGGGTTATCAGCCCCAGCATTTT once 15 TRBV18 TRBD1 TRBJ1-5
CASSFPQGLYYGYTF TGTGCCAGCAGTTTTCCACAGGGGCTGTACTATGGCTACACCTTC . 15 TRBV28 TRBD1 TRBJ1-2
CASSLPFEGTGELFF TGTGCCAGCAGCCTCCCCTTCGAAGGGACCGGGGAGCTGTTTTTT . 15 TRBV14 . TRBJ2-2
CASSVGEGDEQYF TGTGCCAGCAGTGTCGGGGAGGGAGACGAGCAGTACTTC . 13 TRBV6-1 TRBD2 TRBJ2-7
CASSSLVRAHTEAFF TGTGCCAGCAGCTCGCTCGTGAGGGCCCACACTGAAGCTTTCTTT . 15 TRBV7-2 . TRBJ1-1
CASSLGQTQETQYF TGTGCCAGCAGTTTAGGGCAGACCCAAGAGACCCAGTACTTC . 14 TRBV28 . TRBJ2-5
CDRSFNEQFF TGTGATCGGTCCTTCAATGAGCAGTTCTTC . 10 TRBV19 . TRBJ2-1
CASSFLNNQPQHF TGTGCCAGCAGCTTCCTGAACAATCAGCCCCAGCATTTT . 13 TRBV7-2 . TRBJ1-5
CASSESREPYEQYF TGCGCCAGCAGTGAGAGCCGGGAGCCCTACGAGCAGTACTTC once 14 TRBV10-1 . TRBJ2-7
CASSLRDWLAEPEERTGELFF TGTGCCAGCAGCTTAAGAGATTGGCTAGCGGAGCCTGAGGAAAGGACCGGGGAGCTGTTTTTT . 21 TRBV7-3 TRBD2 TRBJ2-2
CASSSSKAGELFF TGTGCCAGCTCATCCTCTAAAGCCGGGGAGCTGTTTTTT . 13 TRBV18 . TRBJ2-2
CASSPRRLTSGGKNTEAFF TGTGCCAGCAGCCCCCGGAGACTAACCTCAGGGGGCAAGAACACTGAAGCTTTCTTT . 19 TRBV7-8 TRBD1 TRBJ1-1
CATSRPSGSESTQHF TGTGCCACCAGCAGACCCTCCGGATCGGAATCAACCCAGCATTTT . 15 TRBV15 . TRBJ1-5
CASSSQQGHPRTTNYGYTF TGTGCCAGTAGTTCCCAACAGGGCCACCCACGAACTACCAACTATGGCTACACCTTC . 19 TRBV19 . TRBJ1-2
CASSFSGGGLRSSSQVFPGELFF TGTGCCAGCAGTTTTAGTGGAGGGGGGCTTCGCTCCAGTTCCCAAGTATTTCCCGGGGAGCTGTTTTTT . 23 TRBV28 . TRBJ2-2
CASSLGGLAKNIQYF TGTGCCAGCAGCTTGGGCGGACTAGCCAAAAACATTCAGTACTTC . 15 TRBV5-4 . TRBJ2-4
CASSIPGRGREKDTQYF TGTGCCAGTAGTATCCCTGGCCGCGGGAGGGAGAAAGATACGCAGTATTTT . 17 TRBV19 TRBD2 TRBJ2-3
CASSFQPWEQYF TGTGCCAGCAGCTTCCAACCCTGGGAGCAGTACTTC . 12 TRBV5-5 . TRBJ2-7
CASSLRALYEQYF TGTGCCAGCAGCTTAAGAGCGCTCTACGAGCAGTACTTC . 13 TRBV13 . TRBJ2-7
CASSLGLSTDTQYF TGTGCCAGCAGCTTAGGTCTAAGCACAGATACGCAGTATTTT . 14 TRBV7-9 . TRBJ2-3
CASSRLAGVIYNEQFF TGTGCCAGCAGCCGACTAGCGGGAGTGATCTACAATGAGCAGTTCTTC . 16 TRBV9 TRBD2 TRBJ2-1
CASSLTHPDKFRNEQFF TGTGCCAGCAGCTTAACCCACCCGGATAAGTTCAGGAATGAGCAGTTCTTC . 17 TRBV11-2 . TRBJ2-1
CASSLGLPMNTEAFF TGTGCCAGCTCACTGGGCCTACCTATGAACACTGAAGCTTTCTTT . 15 TRBV18 . TRBJ1-1
CASSLRDRVMDEQFF TGTGCCAGTAGTCTCCGGGACAGGGTGATGGATGAGCAGTTCTTC once 15 TRBV19 TRBD1 TRBJ2-1
CASSPRQGAQETQYF TGTGCCAGCTCACCACGACAGGGGGCGCAGGAGACCCAGTACTTC . 15 TRBV18 TRBD1 TRBJ2-5
CASSPALRLINTEAFF TGTGCCAGTAGTCCGGCCCTTCGTCTGATCAACACTGAAGCTTTCTTT . 16 TRBV19 . TRBJ1-1
CTSSQGPLGTSGANEQFF TGCACCAGCAGCCAAGGACCATTGGGAACTAGCGGGGCCAATGAGCAGTTCTTC . 18 TRBV1 . TRBJ2-1